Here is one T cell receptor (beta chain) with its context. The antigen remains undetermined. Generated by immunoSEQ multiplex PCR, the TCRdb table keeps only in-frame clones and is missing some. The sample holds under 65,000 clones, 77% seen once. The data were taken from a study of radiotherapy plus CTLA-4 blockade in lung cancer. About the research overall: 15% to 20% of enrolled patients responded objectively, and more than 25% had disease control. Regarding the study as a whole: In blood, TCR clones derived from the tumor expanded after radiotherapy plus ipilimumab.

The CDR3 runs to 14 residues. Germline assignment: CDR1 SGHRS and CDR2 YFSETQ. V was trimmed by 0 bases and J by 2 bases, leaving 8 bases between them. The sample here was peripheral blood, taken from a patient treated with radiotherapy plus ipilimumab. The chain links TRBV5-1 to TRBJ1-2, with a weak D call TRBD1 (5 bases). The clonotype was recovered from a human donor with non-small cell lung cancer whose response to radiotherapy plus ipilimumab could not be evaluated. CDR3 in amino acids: CASSLDRGNYGYTF. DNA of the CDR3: TGCGCCAGCAGCTTGGATAGGGGAAACTATGGCTACACCTTC. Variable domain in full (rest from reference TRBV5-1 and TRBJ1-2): KAGVTQTPRYLIKTRGQQVTLSCSPISGHRSVSWYQQTPGQGLQFLFEYFSETQRNKGNFPGRFSGRQFSNSRSEMNVSTLELGDSALYLCASSLDRGNYGYTFGSGTRLTVV.